The 5 T cell receptor beta chains below come from one sample, sequenced in a study of cytomegalovirus exposure and HLA in healthy donors. The PCR had 60 Vbeta and 13 Jbeta primers. TCRdb's copy holds only in-frame clones and misses some; the assay was immunoSEQ multiplex PCR. Among tens of thousands of clones listed, about 65% were seen once. Input material: PBMCs. The source of these receptors is a middle-aged man in good health and CMV-seropositive.

This clone was detected a few times. The gene calls are TRBV6-1 and TRBJ1-1; D is undetermined. Trimming pared 5 bases from V and 4 bases from J, leaving 11 bases between. CDR1 MNHNS and CDR2 SASEGT come from the germline V gene. This CDR3 has 13 residues. CDR3 coding DNA: TGTGCCAGCAGTAAGACGGGAAGCACTGAAGCTTTCTTT. This translates into CASSKTGSTEAFF.

The chain combines TRBV30 with TRBJ1-5, with TRBD1 matching 7 bases. The trim removed 5 bases at V and 4 bases at J, leaving 8 bases unmatched. The CDR3 totals 14 residues. CDR1 is GTSNPN and CDR2 is SVGIG in the germline V gene (reference sequence). The DNA of the CDR3 is TGTGCCTGGGACCAGGGGGGTTGGAATCAGCCCCAGCATTTT. Protein sequence: CAWDQGGWNQPQHF. Full variable domain (remainder filled in from reference TRBV30 and TRBJ1-5): SQTIHQWPATLVQPVGSPLSLECTVEGTSNPNLYWYRQAAGRGLQLLFYSVGIGQISSEVPQNLSASRPQDRQFILSSKKLLLSDSGFYLCAWDQGGWNQPQHFGDGTRLSIL.

The rearrangement links TRBV6-1 to TRBJ1-1, with 8 bases that match TRBD1. Germline values: CDR1 MNHNS, CDR2 SASEGT. J gave up 5 bases and V 7 bases, and 9 bases lay outside the gene matches. The CDR3 spans 14 residues. In nucleotides, the CDR3 is TGTGCCAGCACCTACGGACAGGGAGTTACTGAAGCTTTCTTT. It encodes CASTYGQGVTEAFF.

The chain combines TRBV6-5 with TRBJ1-5, with D perhaps matching TRBD1 (6 bases). In germline, CDR1 is MNHEY, CDR2 SVGAGI. V gave up 6 bases and J gave up 4 bases, with 10 bases separating them. The CDR3 runs 13 residues. CDR3 DNA: TGTGCCAGCAGCCGGGACAAAAATCAGCCCCAGCATTTT. It yields the protein CASSRDKNQPQHF.

This chain links TRBV30 with TRBJ2-6; D not resolved. The CDR3 contains 16 residues. CDR1 is GTSNPN and CDR2 is SVGIG in the germline V gene (reference sequence). Between the trimmed V and J ends, which lost 0 bases and 1 base, there was a span of 10 bases. The CDR3 nucleotides read TGTGCCTGGAGTGTACCATGGCCTTCTGGGGCCAACGTCCTGACTTTC. Translating gives CAWSVPWPSGANVLTF.